Presented here are 16 T cell receptor beta chains from one specimen sequenced in a study of blood T cell repertoires in COVID-19. Repertoires were generated with immunoSEQ multiplex PCR, while TCRdb's copy carries only in-frame clones and drops some. Among fewer than 300,000 clones listed, approximately 85% were seen once. The sequenced material came from PBMCs or T cells enriched from blood (not recorded which). All receptors come from a woman aged 30 to 39 who had recovered from COVID-19.

This chain uses TRBV29-1 with TRBJ1-1; the D gene is possibly TRBD1 (5 bases). The germline CDR1 and CDR2 sequences are SQVTM and ANQGSEA. The CDR3 sequence is 12 residues long. Trimming cost V 7 bases and J 11 bases, with 20 bases left between them. The CDR3 is CSARWGDRDAFF. CDR3 in DNA: TGCAGCGCCAGGTGGGGGGACCGTGACGCTTTCTTT.

The chain couples TRBV5-1 to TRBJ2-3, with D tentatively TRBD2 (5 bases). Germline V CDR1 and CDR2: SGHRS, YFSETQ. With 2 bases removed from V and 6 bases from J, the gap between germline ends came to 16 bases. This CDR3 spans 15 amino acids. The CDR3 loop reads CASSLLDNAYDTQYF. In nucleotides, the CDR3 is TGCGCCAGCAGCTTACTAGATAATGCCTACGATACGCAGTATTTT. Using reference TRBV5-1 and TRBJ2-3 for the parts outside the CDR3, the full variable domain is KAGVTQTPRYLIKTRGQQVTLSCSPISGHRSVSWYQQTPGQGLQFLFEYFSETQRNKGNFPGRFSGRQFSNSRSEMNVSTLELGDSALYLCASSLLDNAYDTQYFGPGTRLTVL.

The V gene is TRBV5-6, the J gene TRBJ1-3, with no clear D. The V end was cut by 0 bases, the J end by 6 bases, with 13 bases between. This CDR3 contains 15 residues. CDR1 and CDR2 from the germline V gene are SGHDT and YYEEEE. The CDR3 loop reads CASSLVQSAANTIYF. The CDR3 DNA sequence: TGTGCCAGCAGCTTGGTACAGTCCGCCGCAAACACCATATATTTT.

V is TRBV9 and J is TRBJ2-7, with TRBD2 as a possible D gene (5 bases). Trimming removed 4 bases from V and 1 base from J, with 15 bases in between. Germline-derived CDR1 and CDR2 are SGDLS and YYNGEE. This CDR3 is built from 15 residues. CDR3 amino acids: CASSLEAGASYEQYF. CDR3 sequence (DNA): TGTGCCAGCAGCCTAGAGGCGGGCGCTTCCTACGAGCAGTACTTC. Together with reference TRBV9 and TRBJ2-7, the CDR3 gives the full variable domain: DSGVTQTPKHLITATGQRVTLRCSPRSGDLSVYWYQQSLDQGLQFLIQYYNGEERAKGNILERFSAQQFPDLHSELNLSSLELGDSALYFCASSLEAGASYEQYFGPGTRLTVT.

The chain joins TRBV18 to TRBJ2-7; D ambiguous. Trimming stripped 1 base from V and 0 bases from J, with 7 bases between. Looked up from germline, CDR1 is KGHSH and CDR2 is LQKENI. This CDR3 region has 14 residues. The CDR3 DNA follows: TGTGCCAGCTCACCACAGTACAGCTCCTACGAGCAGTACTTC. Protein sequence: CASSPQYSSYEQYF. The full variable domain, in which reference TRBV18 and TRBJ2-7 provide the parts outside the CDR3, is NAGVMQNPRHLVRRRGQEARLRCSPMKGHSHVYWYRQLPEEGLKFMVYLQKENIIDESGMPKERFSAEFPKEGPSILRIQQVVRGDSAAYFCASSPQYSSYEQYFGPGTRLTVT.

The chain couples TRBV18 to TRBJ1-3; D unresolved. The V gene's germline CDR1 is KGHSH and CDR2 LQKENI. Deletions cut 2 bases from V and 0 bases from J, with 8 bases between. The CDR3 covers 15 residues. The CDR3 coding sequence is TGTGCCAGCTCACCAGAGGCGGTCTCTGGAAACACCATATATTTT. As protein: CASSPEAVSGNTIYF.

The chain recombines TRBV27 with TRBJ1-1; a possible D gene is TRBD1 (6 bases). This CDR3 has 14 amino acids. Germline CDR1 and CDR2: MNHEY and SMNVEV (reference sequence). V lost 1 base, J lost 8 bases, and 14 bases lay in between. In DNA, the CDR3 is TGTGCCAGCAGTTTATACCACAGGGTGGGAGAAGCTTTCTTT. Translating it yields CASSLYHRVGEAFF.

This clone appeared once. The rearrangement links TRBV21-1 to TRBJ2-7; the table calls TRBD2, which could not be checked here. TRBV21-1 represents a pseudogene. The CDR3 covers 17 residues. The CDR3 region is CASSPTAERDFNYEQYF. The CDR3 region has the DNA TGTGCCAGCAGCCCAACAGCCGAAAGGGACTTTAACTACGAGCAGTACTTC.

This chain links TRBV10-3 with TRBJ2-5, with no clear D. Trimming removed 0 bases from V and 0 bases from J, with 17 bases in between. Germline V gives CDR1 ENHRY, CDR2 SYGVKD. This CDR3 spans 18 amino acids. For the CDR3, the DNA is TGTGCCATCAGTGAGTCGATATTGAGTAATTTGTACCAAGAGACCCAGTACTTC. It translates to CAISESILSNLYQETQYF.

The rearrangement links TRBV6-4 to TRBJ2-5; D is perhaps TRBD2 (7 bases). Germline lookup yields CDR1 MRHNA and CDR2 SNTAGT. The germline V and J ends were trimmed by 2 bases and 3 bases, with 13 bases remaining between them. CDR3 size: 15 residues. The CDR3 is CASSDGSGGKETQYF. CDR3 sequence (DNA): TGTGCCAGCAGTGACGGTTCGGGGGGCAAAGAGACCCAGTACTTC.

The chain uses TRBV6-5 and TRBJ2-7; 7 bases line up with TRBD1. This CDR3 comprises 13 residues. The junction had 6 bases not matched to a gene; V was cut back by 7 bases and J by 3 bases. Germline V gives CDR1 MNHEY, CDR2 SVGAGI. The CDR3 DNA is TGTGCCAGCAATCGGGACAGATTCTACGAGCAGTACTTC. It translates to CASNRDRFYEQYF.

The rearrangement links TRBV2 to TRBJ2-7; D is perhaps TRBD2 (7 bases). V lost 7 bases and J 0 bases, leaving 10 bases between the germline ends. Germline V gene lookup returns CDR1 SNHLY and CDR2 FYNNEI. The CDR3 is 13 residues long. The DNA for the CDR3 is TGTGCCAGCACAGGGGACTACTCCTACGAGCAGTACTTC. Its translation is CASTGDYSYEQYF.

The chain joins TRBV6-5 to TRBJ1-6, with 9 bases fitting TRBD1. Per the germline V gene, CDR1 is MNHEY and CDR2 is SVGAGI. V shed 7 bases, J shed 9 bases, and the junction held 10 bases outside the gene matches. The CDR3 has 15 residues. CDR3: CASTLLRDRVSPLHF. The CDR3 nucleotides read TGTGCCAGCACCTTACTCAGGGACAGGGTTTCACCCCTCCACTTT.

The chain carries TRBV10-3 and TRBJ2-5; weak D call: TRBD2 (6 bases). The CDR3 is made up of 17 amino acids. Trimming removed 8 bases at V and 5 bases at J, with 27 bases between. Germline V gene sequence: CDR1 ENHRY, CDR2 SYGVKD. The CDR3 nucleotides are TGTGCCATCGGTTCAGTTAGTCGACTAGTTTCGTCGGAGACCCAGTACTTC. Residues: CAIGSVSRLVSSETQYF.

This clone occurred many times. The chain is built from TRBV29-1 and TRBJ1-1; D is possibly TRBD1 (6 bases). CDR3 length: 16 residues. The V gene's germline CDR1 is SQVTM and CDR2 ANQGSEA. The V end lost 0 bases, the J end lost 4 bases, and 18 bases lay between the germline ends. CDR3 loop: CSVEDWRDTGRTEAFF. CDR3 coding DNA: TGCAGCGTTGAAGATTGGCGAGATACAGGGCGCACTGAAGCTTTCTTT.

The rearrangement links TRBV7-9 to TRBJ2-3, with 7 positions matching TRBD2. V was pared by 6 bases and J by 3 bases, with 9 bases of the junction left unmatched. Germline lookup yields CDR1 SEHNR and CDR2 FQNEAQ (reference sequence). The CDR3 spans 15 residues. The CDR3 DNA is TGTGCCAGCAGATTGAGCGGGGCAATTACAGATACGCAGTATTTT. It encodes CASRLSGAITDTQYF.